This entry concerns a single TCR beta chain. It lacks a known antigen. Within one base of it there is no much larger clone, and no base qualities were kept. The library relied on 5' RACE. The instrument given in TCRdb is Illumina HiSeq 2500. A second PCR of roughly 6 to 12 cycles was performed with a sample-barcoded 5' primer and a J-beta primer mix. A unique molecular identifier was introduced onto each TCR beta cDNA molecule by a template-switch 5' adaptor carrying 12 random nucleotides. At least 2.5 million CDR3-containing paired-end reads were obtained from each sample. All of the RNA was converted into first-strand cDNA using the Mint cDNA synthesis kit, with a TRBC-specific oligonucleotide serving as the primer. All cDNA was treated with uracil-DNA glycosylase and then went through a first 18-cycle PCR with the universal primers M1SS and BC2_uni_R. Under the source paper's analysis protocol: Normalization of each sample was performed by random selection of 1 million high-quality reads, each carrying a distinct molecular identifier. Reads sharing molecular identifiers were discarded rather than binned into consensus sequences. CDR3 identification, clonotype clustering and error correction used MiTCR with a Q25 quality threshold and the strictest error-elimination algorithm. Lower-bound total TCR beta diversity was estimated with a nonparametric unseen species model using Euler transformation. Using fastp at Q25 and MiXCR, TCRdb reprocessed the public reads and kept productive beta chains. Under each unique CDR3 protein, matching rows form one entry showing the most common genes and DNA. TCRdb assigned the V and J calls; the authors' analysis was not used. A total of about 1,400,000 distinct CDR3 sequences appear in this sample, around 59% of them only once. The top ten clones comprise 6.5% to 8% of the sample.

Donors were 39 systemically healthy Caucasian individuals from Russia aged 6 to 90 years. Around 10 milliliters of peripheral blood were collected from each donor into EDTA-treated Vacutainer tubes. PBMCs were isolated by Ficoll-Paque density-gradient centrifugation, with at least 6 million obtained per sample. Total RNA was extracted from PBMCs with Trizol reagent, with at least 5.5 micrograms obtained per sample. Naive CD45RAhigh/CD27high T cell percentages were measured by flow cytometry on a PBMC aliquot from every donor. This sample is drawn from a study of blood T cells in healthy people across ages (dated by TCRdb to about 2015). Describing the broader study: In model experiments, roughly one uniquely barcoded TCR beta cDNA molecule per two T cells was captured by template switching. Using deep sequencing normalized with unique cDNA molecular identifiers, the study measured how TCR beta repertoire diversity changes with age. Donors were grouped into four age groups: young (average 16 years), middle-aged (39), aged (about 60) and long-lived (around 80). Two additional independent replicas of 1 million unique cDNA reads from the same blood draw were analyzed for two donors (one aged 18 to 30 and one aged 80 or older). To avoid experimental bias, donors of different ages were randomly spread across the sequencing lanes. Summary of the overall study and its limitations: As age increased, observed TCR beta diversity per million T cells dropped in a roughly linear way, and a significant reduction was already evident by age 40. The percentage of naive T cells measured by flow cytometry correlated strongly with observed TCR beta diversity. Compared with the aged group, more naive CD4+ T cells, fewer expanded clones and increased TCR diversity were shown by the long-lived group, suggesting age selection. Donor CMV infection status was unknown, potentially confounding age-related changes in expanded clonotypes. Because profiling used bulk unsorted PBMCs, naive and antigen-experienced compartments could not be compared conclusively. Estimates of total diversity from one million sequenced T cells were regarded as lower bounds and underestimates.

From its cysteine to its phenylalanine, the CDR3 spans 15 amino acids. Only the CDR3 portion is preserved as DNA: 45 bases, with reading frame beginning at the first base. The CDR1 and CDR2 encoded by the germline V gene are MNHEY and SVGEGT. The V end loses 0 bases and the J end loses 2 bases, and a stretch of 11 bases separates them. The clonotype comes from a young man in good health. Recombination linked TRBV6-2 or TRBV6-3 to TRBJ2-7; the D gene is possibly TRBD1, with 6 bases matching. Sequenced: blood. For the CDR3, the sequence is CASSYSRAGAYEQYF. The DNA sequence is as follows: TGTGCCAGCAGTTACTCTAGGGCAGGGGCCTACGAGCAGTACTTC.